A single T cell receptor beta chain is shown here with its context. Its target is not known. Each CDR3 protein is one row after TCRdb ran MiXCR on the RT-PCR reads. The sample includes around 530,000 distinct CDR3 sequences, approximately 12% of them seen just once. These data are taken from a study of response to subunit inactivated influenza vaccine. Whole-study results and caveats: Every seasonal influenza vaccination brings in few new T cells, the authors suggested.

This clonotype was obtained from a man in his fifties who received an inactivated influenza vaccine. Sequenced material: PBMCs from blood, taken on the day of vaccination.

The CDR3 DNA is TGTGCCAGCAGTTACTCGAGCCTTGGAAACACCATATATTTT. Its translation: CASSYSSLGNTIYF. This chain connects TRBV6-5 to TRBJ1-3; D uncertain. V was cut by 0 bases and J by 3 bases, with 6 bases left in between. From germline, CDR1 is MNHEY and CDR2 SVGAGI. The CDR3 runs to 14 residues.